This TCR beta chain is drawn from a study of OX40 agonist ivuxolimab in advanced cancers. The wider study: Age averaged around 60 years (range about 23 to 80), and roughly 80% were male.

Whole-study findings and limits: Low normalized clonal expansion also occurred in some nonresponding patients.

As concerns this clone: The antigen is not known.

Clones were sequenced by immunoSEQ multiplex PCR, and TCRdb holds only the in-frame ones, with some missing. The sample lists more than 40,000 clones, more than 85% occurring once. The material was CD4+ or CD8+ T cells sorted from blood, obtained in a trial of the OX40 agonist ivuxolimab. The receptor was derived from an adult with an advanced solid tumor such as melanoma, head and neck, liver or kidney cancer.

The CDR3 reads CASSLAGKEGYTF. The CDR3 coding sequence is TGTGCCAGCAGCTTAGCGGGGAAGGAGGGCTACACCTTC. The chain carries TRBV7-9 and TRBJ1-2; D remains ambiguous. The CDR3 has 13 residues. The V gene's germline CDR1 is SEHNR and CDR2 FQNEAQ (reference sequence). V was shortened by 0 bases and J by 8 bases, with 10 bases between the two germline ends. Using reference TRBV7-9 and TRBJ1-2 for the parts outside the CDR3, the full variable domain is DTGVSQNPRHKITKRGQNVTFRCDPISEHNRLYWYRQTLGQGPEFLTYFQNEAQLEKSRLLSDRFSAERPKGSFSTLEIQRTEQGDSAMYLCASSLAGKEGYTFGSGTRLTVV.